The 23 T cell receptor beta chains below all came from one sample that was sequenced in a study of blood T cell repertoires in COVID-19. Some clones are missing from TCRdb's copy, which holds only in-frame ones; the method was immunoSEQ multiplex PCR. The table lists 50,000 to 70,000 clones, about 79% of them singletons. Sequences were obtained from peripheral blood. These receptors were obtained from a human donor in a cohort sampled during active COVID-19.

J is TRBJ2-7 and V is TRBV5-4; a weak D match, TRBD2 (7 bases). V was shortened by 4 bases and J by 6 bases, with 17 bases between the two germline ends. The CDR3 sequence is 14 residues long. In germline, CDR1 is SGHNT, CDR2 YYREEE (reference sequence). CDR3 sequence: CASSTGGQGTEQYF. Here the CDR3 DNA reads TGTGCCAGCAGCACGGGGGGCCAAGGGACCGAGCAGTACTTC.

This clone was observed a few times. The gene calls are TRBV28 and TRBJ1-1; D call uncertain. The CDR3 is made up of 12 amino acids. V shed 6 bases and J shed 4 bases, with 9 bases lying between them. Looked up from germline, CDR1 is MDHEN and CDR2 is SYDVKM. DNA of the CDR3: TGTGCCAGCAGAGATCTGAGCACTGAAGCTTTCTTT. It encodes CASRDLSTEAFF. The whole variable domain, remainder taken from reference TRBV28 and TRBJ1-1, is DVKVTQSSRYLVKRTGEKVFLECVQDMDHENMFWYRQDPGLGLRLIYFSYDVKMKEKGDIPEGYSVSREKKERFSLILESASTNQTSMYLCASRDLSTEAFFGQGTRLTVV.

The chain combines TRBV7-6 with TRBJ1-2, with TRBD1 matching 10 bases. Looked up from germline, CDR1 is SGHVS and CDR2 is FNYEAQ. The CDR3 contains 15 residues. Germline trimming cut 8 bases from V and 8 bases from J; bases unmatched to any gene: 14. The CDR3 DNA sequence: TGTGCCAGCTCCTCCGGGACAGGGGAGGGTATGGGCTACACCTTC. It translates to CASSSGTGEGMGYTF.

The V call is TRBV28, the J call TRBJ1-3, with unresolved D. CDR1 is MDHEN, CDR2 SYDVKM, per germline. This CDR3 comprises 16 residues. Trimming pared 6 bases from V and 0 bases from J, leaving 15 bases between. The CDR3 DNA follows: TGTGCCAGCAGCCCGCTGCGGGGTACCTCTGGAAACACCATATATTTT. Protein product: CASSPLRGTSGNTIYF.

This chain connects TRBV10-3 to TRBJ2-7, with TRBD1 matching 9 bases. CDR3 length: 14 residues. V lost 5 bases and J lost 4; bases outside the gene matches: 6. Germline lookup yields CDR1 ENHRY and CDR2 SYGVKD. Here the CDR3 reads CAISTTGGRYEQYF. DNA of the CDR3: TGTGCCATCAGTACGACAGGGGGTAGGTACGAGCAGTACTTC.

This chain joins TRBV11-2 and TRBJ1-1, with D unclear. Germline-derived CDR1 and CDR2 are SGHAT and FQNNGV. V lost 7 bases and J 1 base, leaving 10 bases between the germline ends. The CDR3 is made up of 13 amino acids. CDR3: CASTKYRNTEAFF. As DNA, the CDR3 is TGTGCCAGCACCAAATACAGGAACACTGAAGCTTTCTTT.

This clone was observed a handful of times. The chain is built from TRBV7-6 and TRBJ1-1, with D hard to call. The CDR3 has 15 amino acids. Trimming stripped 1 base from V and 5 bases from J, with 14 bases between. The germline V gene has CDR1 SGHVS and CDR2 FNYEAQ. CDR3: CASSLGGGGMTEAFF. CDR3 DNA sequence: TGTGCCAGCAGCTTAGGAGGAGGTGGGATGACTGAAGCTTTCTTT.

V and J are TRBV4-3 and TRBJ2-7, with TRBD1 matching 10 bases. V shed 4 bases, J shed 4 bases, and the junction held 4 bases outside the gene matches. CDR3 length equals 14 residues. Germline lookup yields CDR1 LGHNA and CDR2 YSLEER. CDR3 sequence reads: CASSPGQGSYEQYF. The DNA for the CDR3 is TGCGCCAGCAGCCCGGGACAGGGGAGTTACGAGCAGTACTTC.

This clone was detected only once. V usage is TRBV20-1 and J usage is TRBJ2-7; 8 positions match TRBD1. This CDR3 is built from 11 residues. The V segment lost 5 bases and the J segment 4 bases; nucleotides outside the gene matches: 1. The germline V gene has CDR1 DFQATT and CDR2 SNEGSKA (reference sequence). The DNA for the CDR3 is TGCAGTGCTCACAGGGGGTACGAGCAGTACTTC. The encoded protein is CSAHRGYEQYF.

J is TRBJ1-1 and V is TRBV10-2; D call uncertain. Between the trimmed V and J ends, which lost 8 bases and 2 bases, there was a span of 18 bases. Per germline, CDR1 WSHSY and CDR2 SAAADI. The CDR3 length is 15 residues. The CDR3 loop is CASRGYGSRNTEAFF. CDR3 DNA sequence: TGCGCCAGCCGGGGATACGGCTCTAGAAACACTGAAGCTTTCTTT.

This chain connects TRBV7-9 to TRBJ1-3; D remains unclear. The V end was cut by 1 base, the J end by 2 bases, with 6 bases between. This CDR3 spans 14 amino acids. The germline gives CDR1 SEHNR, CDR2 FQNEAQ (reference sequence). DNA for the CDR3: TGTGCCAGCAGCTTAGTCAGTACTGGAAACACCATATATTTT. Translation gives CASSLVSTGNTIYF.

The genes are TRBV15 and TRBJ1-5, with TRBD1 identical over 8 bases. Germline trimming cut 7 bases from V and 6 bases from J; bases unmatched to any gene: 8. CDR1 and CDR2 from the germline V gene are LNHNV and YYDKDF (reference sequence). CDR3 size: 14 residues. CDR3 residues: CATTDRAQGQPQHF. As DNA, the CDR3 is TGTGCCACCACGGACAGGGCACAGGGTCAGCCCCAGCATTTT. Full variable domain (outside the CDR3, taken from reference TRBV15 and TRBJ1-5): DAMVIQNPRYQVTQFGKPVTLSCSQTLNHNVMYWYQQKSSQAPKLLFHYYDKDFNNEADTPDNFQSRRPNTSFCFLDIRSPGLGDTAMYLCATTDRAQGQPQHFGDGTRLSIL.

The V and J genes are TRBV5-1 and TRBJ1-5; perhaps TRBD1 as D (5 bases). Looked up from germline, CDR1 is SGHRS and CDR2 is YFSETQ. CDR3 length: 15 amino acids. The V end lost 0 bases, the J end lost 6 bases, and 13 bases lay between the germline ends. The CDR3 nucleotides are TGCGCCAGCAGCTTGGGGGCAGGGCCGGGTCAGCCCCAGCATTTT. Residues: CASSLGAGPGQPQHF.

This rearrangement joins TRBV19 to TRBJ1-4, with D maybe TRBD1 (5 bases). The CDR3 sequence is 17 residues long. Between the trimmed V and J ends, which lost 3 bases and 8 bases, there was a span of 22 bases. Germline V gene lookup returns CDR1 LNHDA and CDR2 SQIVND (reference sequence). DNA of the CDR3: TGTGCCAGTAGTATTTTCCCACCTCAAGGGGTTAGGGAAAAACTGTTTTTT. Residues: CASSIFPPQGVREKLFF.

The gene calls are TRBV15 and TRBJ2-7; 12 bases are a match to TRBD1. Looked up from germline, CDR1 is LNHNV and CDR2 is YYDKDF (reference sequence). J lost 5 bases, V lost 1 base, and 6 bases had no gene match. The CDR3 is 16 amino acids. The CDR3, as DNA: TGTGCCACCAGCAGAGGCACCGGGACAGGGGGCGACGAGCAGTACTTC. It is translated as CATSRGTGTGGDEQYF.

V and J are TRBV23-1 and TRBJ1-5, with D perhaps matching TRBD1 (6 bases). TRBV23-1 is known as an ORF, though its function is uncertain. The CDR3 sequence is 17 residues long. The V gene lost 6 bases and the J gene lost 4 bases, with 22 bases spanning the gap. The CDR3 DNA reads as TGCGCCAGCAGAGCAGGGGCCCGATTTAGACCTAATCAGCCCCAGCATTTT. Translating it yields CASRAGARFRPNQPQHF.

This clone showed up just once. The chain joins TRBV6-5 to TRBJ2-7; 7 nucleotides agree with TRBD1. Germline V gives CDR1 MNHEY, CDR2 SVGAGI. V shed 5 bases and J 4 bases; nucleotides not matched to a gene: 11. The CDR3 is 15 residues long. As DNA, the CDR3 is TGTGCCAGCAGTACCGACAGGGCCCTGTTGTACGAGCAGTACTTC. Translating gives CASSTDRALLYEQYF.

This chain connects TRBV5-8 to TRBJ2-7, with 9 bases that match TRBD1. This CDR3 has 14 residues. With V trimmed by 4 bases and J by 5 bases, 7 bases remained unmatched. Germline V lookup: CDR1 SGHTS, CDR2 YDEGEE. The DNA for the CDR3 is TGTGCCAGCAGCGAAGGGACAGGGATAAACGAGCAGTACTTC. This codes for CASSEGTGINEQYF.

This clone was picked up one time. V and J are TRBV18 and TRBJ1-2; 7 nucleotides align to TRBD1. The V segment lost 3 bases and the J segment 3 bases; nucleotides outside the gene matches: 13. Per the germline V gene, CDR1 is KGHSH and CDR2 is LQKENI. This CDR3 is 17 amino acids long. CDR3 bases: TGTGCCAGCTCACCCAACACAGGGGTGGATTTAGACTATGGCTACACCTTC. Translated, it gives CASSPNTGVDLDYGYTF.

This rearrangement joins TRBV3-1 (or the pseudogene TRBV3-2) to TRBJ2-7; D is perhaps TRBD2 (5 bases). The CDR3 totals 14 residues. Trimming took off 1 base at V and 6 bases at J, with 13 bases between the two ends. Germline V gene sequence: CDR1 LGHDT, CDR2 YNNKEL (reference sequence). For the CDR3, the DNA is TGTGCCAGCAGCCAAGCCCCGATTGCGGGCGAGCAGTACTTC. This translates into CASSQAPIAGEQYF.

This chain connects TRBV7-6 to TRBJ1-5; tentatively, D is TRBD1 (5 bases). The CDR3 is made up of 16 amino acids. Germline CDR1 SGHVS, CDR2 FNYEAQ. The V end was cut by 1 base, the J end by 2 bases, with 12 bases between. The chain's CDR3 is CASSLGGDPRNQPQHF. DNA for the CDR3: TGTGCCAGCAGCTTAGGGGGGGACCCACGCAATCAGCCCCAGCATTTT.

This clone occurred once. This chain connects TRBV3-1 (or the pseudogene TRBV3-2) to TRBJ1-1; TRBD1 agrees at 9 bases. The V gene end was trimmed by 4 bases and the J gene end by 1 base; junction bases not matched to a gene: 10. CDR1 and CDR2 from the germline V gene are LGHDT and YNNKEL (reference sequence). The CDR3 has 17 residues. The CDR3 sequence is CASSPPWTGVWNTEAFF. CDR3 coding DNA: TGTGCCAGCAGCCCACCCTGGACAGGGGTATGGAACACTGAAGCTTTCTTT.

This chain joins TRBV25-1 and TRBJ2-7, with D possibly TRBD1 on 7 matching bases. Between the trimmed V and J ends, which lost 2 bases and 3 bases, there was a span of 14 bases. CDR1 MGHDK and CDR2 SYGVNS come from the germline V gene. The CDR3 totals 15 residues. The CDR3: CASSERRGRIYEQYF. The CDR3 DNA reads TGTGCCAGCAGTGAACGGAGGGGGCGGATCTACGAGCAGTACTTC.